The next 16 T cell receptor beta chains were all read from a single sample in a study of blood T cell repertoires in COVID-19. Assay: immunoSEQ multiplex PCR; the TCRdb copy retains only in-frame clones and omits some. The data contain about 370,000 clones, around 89% of them singletons. Sequences were obtained from peripheral blood. The receptors shown here come from a woman aged 25 to 45 with COVID-19, enrolled during active disease.

The chain joins TRBV29-1 to TRBJ2-5, with 11 nucleotides matching TRBD2. Looked up from germline, CDR1 is SQVTM and CDR2 is ANQGSEA. J lost 7 bases, V lost 4 bases, and 8 bases had no gene match. The CDR3 is 14 amino acids. The CDR3 here is CSVAMRLAGPTQYF. The CDR3 region has the DNA TGCAGCGTTGCTATGCGACTAGCGGGGCCGACCCAGTACTTC.

The V and J genes are TRBV3-1 (or the pseudogene TRBV3-2) and TRBJ2-3, with D possibly TRBD1 on 6 matching bases. Germline V CDR1 and CDR2: LGHDT, YNNKEL (reference sequence). CDR3 length: 14 amino acids. The V and J ends lost 6 bases and 5 bases respectively, with 15 bases between them. In DNA, the CDR3 is TGTGCCAGCAGTCCCGTCCAGGGGAGAGATACGCAGTATTTT. Its protein product is CASSPVQGRDTQYF.

V is TRBV3-1 (or the pseudogene TRBV3-2) and J is TRBJ2-1; 13 nucleotides line up with TRBD2. The CDR3 has 16 amino acids. J lost 3 bases, V lost 6 bases, and 5 bases had no gene match. Germline V gene data show CDR1 as LGHDT and CDR2 as YNNKEL (reference sequence). The CDR3 DNA follows: TGTGCCAGCAGTCGACTAGCGGGGGGTTTCTACAATGAGCAGTTCTTC. This codes for CASSRLAGGFYNEQFF.

The rearrangement links TRBV6-5 to TRBJ1-1; D gene uncertain. The germline V gene encodes CDR1 MNHEY and CDR2 SVGAGI. V lost 2 bases and J lost 4, with 11 bases in between. There are 14 residues in the CDR3. This CDR3 reads CASSYRTRGTEAFF. The CDR3 region has the DNA TGTGCCAGCAGTTACCGGACCCGGGGCACTGAAGCTTTCTTT.

This sequence joins TRBV6-1 and TRBJ1-6, with a weak D call TRBD1 (5 bases). The CDR3 is 15 residues long. CDR1 is MNHNS, CDR2 SASEGT, per germline. Trimming stripped 3 bases from V and 5 bases from J, with 11 bases between. The CDR3 nucleotides are TGTGCCAGCAGTGATTGGGCAGGGAATAATTCACCCCTCCACTTT. Protein sequence: CASSDWAGNNSPLHF.

The chain is built from TRBV27 and TRBJ2-5, with 11 bases lining up with TRBD1. CDR3 length equals 16 residues. Germline V gene lookup returns CDR1 MNHEY and CDR2 SMNVEV (reference sequence). Trimming at V came to 5 bases and at J to 5 bases, leaving 10 bases not matched to a gene. In DNA form, the CDR3 reads TGTGCCAGCAGTCGTCGGACAGGGGGCTTCGGGGAGACCCAGTACTTC. It yields the protein CASSRRTGGFGETQYF.

The rearrangement joins TRBV18 to TRBJ2-5, with a possible D match to TRBD2 (6 bases). Germline loops: CDR1 KGHSH, CDR2 LQKENI. The ends were cut back, 4 bases at V and 2 bases at J, with 17 bases in the middle. The CDR3 length is 16 residues. The CDR3: CASSRFAVGGQETQYF. The CDR3 region has the DNA TGTGCCAGCTCACGGTTTGCAGTCGGGGGACAAGAGACCCAGTACTTC.

This chain uses TRBV2 with TRBJ1-5; 9 nucleotides agree with TRBD1. Germline loops: CDR1 SNHLY, CDR2 FYNNEI. The CDR3 is 17 residues long. V was clipped by 1 base and J by 5 bases; unmatched bases: 9. CDR3 DNA: TGTGCCAGCAGTGAAGGGGCACCTAACAGGGGGCATCAGCCCCAGCATTTT. The encoded protein is CASSEGAPNRGHQPQHF.

The chain recombines TRBV19 with TRBJ1-4; 7 nucleotides align to TRBD1. The germline V gene encodes CDR1 LNHDA and CDR2 SQIVND (reference sequence). This CDR3 has 13 amino acids. V lost 8 bases, J lost 7 bases, and 7 bases stayed unmatched. CDR3 in amino acids: CASETQGGEKLFF. CDR3 sequence (DNA): TGTGCCAGTGAGACCCAGGGGGGTGAAAAACTGTTTTTT. The whole variable domain, filled in from reference TRBV19 and TRBJ1-4, reads DGGITQSPKYLFRKEGQNVTLSCEQNLNHDAMYWYRQDPGQGLRLIYYSQIVNDFQKGDIAEGYSVSREKKESFPLTVTSAQKNPTAFYLCASETQGGEKLFFGSGTQLSVL.

This clone was found once. This sequence joins TRBV14 and TRBJ1-1; possibly TRBD1 for D (5 bases). Germline V CDR1 and CDR2: SGHDN, FVKESK. V was trimmed by 6 bases and J by 2 bases, leaving 19 bases between them. There are 16 residues in the CDR3. The chain's CDR3 is CASSPIPSTGNTEAFF. DNA for the CDR3: TGTGCCAGCAGTCCTATTCCTTCTACAGGCAACACTGAAGCTTTCTTT.

This chain links TRBV27 with TRBJ1-4; TRBD1 matches 8 bases. J gave up 8 bases and V 4 bases, and 6 bases lay outside the gene matches. The CDR3 consists of 14 residues. CDR1 is MNHEY and CDR2 is SMNVEV in the germline V gene (reference sequence). CDR3 sequence: CASSYDRGGEKLFF. The CDR3 nucleotides read TGTGCCAGCAGTTACGACAGGGGTGGAGAAAAACTGTTTTTT.

This chain connects TRBV5-5 to TRBJ2-3, with a weak D call TRBD1 (5 bases). CDR1 is SGHKS and CDR2 is YYEKEE in the germline V gene (reference sequence). This CDR3 comprises 15 residues. Trimming removed 0 bases at V and 2 bases at J, with 10 bases between. The CDR3 DNA follows: TGTGCCAGCAGCTTGGGAGGACAACCCACAGATACGCAGTATTTT. This gives the protein CASSLGGQPTDTQYF.

The chain combines TRBV6-2 or TRBV6-3 with TRBJ2-2, with D unresolved. Germline lookup yields CDR1 MNHEY and CDR2 SVGEGT. The CDR3 runs to 15 residues. The germline V and J ends were trimmed by 2 bases and 0 bases, with 7 bases remaining between them. The CDR3 sequence: CASSYNNPNTGELFF. CDR3 coding DNA: TGTGCCAGCAGTTACAACAATCCGAACACCGGGGAGCTGTTTTTT.

The rearrangement joins TRBV6-6 to TRBJ1-2, with TRBD1 matching 9 bases. Germline CDR1 and CDR2: MNHNY and SVGAGI (reference sequence). The CDR3 has 15 residues. Germline trimming cut 0 bases from V and 4 bases from J; bases unmatched to any gene: 3. CDR3 sequence: CASSYSEDRGYGYTF. CDR3 nucleotides: TGTGCCAGCAGTTACTCAGAGGACAGGGGCTATGGCTACACCTTC.

This chain links TRBV28 with TRBJ2-7; TRBD1 agrees at 12 bases. This CDR3 comprises 13 residues. Germline assignment: CDR1 MDHEN and CDR2 SYDVKM. The V gene end was trimmed by 8 bases and the J gene end by 3 bases; junction bases not matched to a gene: 2. The CDR3 sequence is CASRDRGLYEQYF. The CDR3 region has the DNA TGTGCCAGCCGGGACAGGGGGCTCTACGAGCAGTACTTC.

The rearrangement links TRBV19 to TRBJ2-1, with 9 bases matching TRBD2. CDR1 LNHDA and CDR2 SQIVND come from the germline V gene (reference sequence). CDR3 length: 19 residues. Trimming at V came to 2 bases and at J to 7 bases, leaving 18 bases not matched to a gene. The CDR3 DNA sequence: TGTGCCAGTAGTATATCCCCCGAGACTAGCGGCAGAGGGTCGAATGAGCAGTTCTTC. Protein product: CASSISPETSGRGSNEQFF.